The T cell receptor beta chain under discussion was sequenced for a study of T cell responses to AZD1222 COVID-19 vaccine. General study points: Reports say nearly half of spike-specific TCRs go after unmutated variant regions.

Deletions cut 4 bases from V and 10 bases from J, with 17 bases between. Germline V gives CDR1 SGHAT, CDR2 FQNNGV. CDR3 length equals 14 residues. About this clone: What it binds is unknown.

Libraries were prepared by immunoSEQ multiplex PCR; TCRdb keeps only in-frame clonotypes and omits some of them. The sample lists over 110,000 clones, 90% occurring once. Second doses were pooled across both intervals (about 4 or about 12 weeks). This sample comprised peripheral blood, obtained 28 days after the second AZD1222 dose. The J gene is TRBJ2-1, the V gene TRBV11-2, with a possible D match to TRBD2 (5 bases). The receptor comes from an adult who received the AZD1222 COVID-19 vaccine. CDR3 protein: CASSSLAFSGEQFF. DNA for the CDR3: TGTGCCAGCAGCTCGTTAGCGTTCTCTGGGGAGCAGTTCTTC.